The 18 T cell receptor beta chains given below trace back to one sample, sequenced in a study of cytomegalovirus exposure and HLA in healthy donors. Both 60 Vbeta primers and 13 Jbeta primers went into the PCR. Assay: immunoSEQ multiplex PCR; the TCRdb copy retains only in-frame clones and omits some. The profile covers some 120,000 clones, with over 80% appearing a single time and 0.24% taken by the ten largest. Sequencing was carried out using PBMCs. Source of these receptors: a man over 45 in good health and CMV-seronegative.

The gene calls are TRBV7-8 and TRBJ1-6, with 9 bases identical to TRBD1. V was clipped by 5 bases and J by 9 bases; unmatched bases: 5. The CDR3 runs to 14 residues. CDR1 is SGHVS and CDR2 is FQNEAQ in the germline V gene. CDR3 sequence: CASSGDRVISPLHF. For the CDR3, the DNA is TGTGCCAGCAGCGGGGACAGGGTAATTTCACCCCTCCACTTT.

The chain recombines TRBV7-3 with TRBJ2-1; tentative D call: TRBD2 (7 bases). Trimming cost V 1 base and J 6 bases, with 19 bases left between them. The CDR3 totals 17 residues. Germline CDR1 SGHTA, CDR2 FQGTGA. This CDR3 reads CASSLMGGGWGGNEQFF. DNA for the CDR3: TGTGCCAGCAGCTTAATGGGCGGGGGCTGGGGGGGCAATGAGCAGTTCTTC.

This clone was counted a few times. This chain joins TRBV21-1 and TRBJ2-3; the DNA was not used to check the table's D call, TRBD1. TRBV21-1 is a known pseudogene. The CDR3 covers 17 residues. The CDR3 nucleotides read TGTGCCAGCAGCAAAGAGGAGGACAGGCGAGTAACAGATACGCAGTATTTT. Its protein is CASSKEEDRRVTDTQYF.

This chain joins TRBV30 and TRBJ1-1, with TRBD1 matching over 9 bases. This CDR3 has 13 amino acids. V shed 2 bases and J 7 bases; nucleotides not matched to a gene: 5. Germline V CDR1 and CDR2: GTSNPN, SVGIG (reference sequence). The CDR3 nucleotides read TGTGCCTGGAGTAGGGACAGGGCGAGTGAAGCTTTCTTT. This encodes CAWSRDRASEAFF.

The chain couples TRBV6-9 to TRBJ2-7; D perhaps matches TRBD1 (6 bases). With 8 bases removed from V and 2 bases from J, the gap between germline ends came to 10 bases. The CDR3 has 12 amino acids. The germline V gene encodes CDR1 MNHGY and CDR2 SVAAGI. The CDR3 is CASSGTTYEQYF. CDR3 in DNA: TGTGCCAGCTCCGGGACAACCTACGAGCAGTACTTC.

The chain recombines TRBV9 with TRBJ2-5; D remains unclear. V was pared by 9 bases and J by 4 bases, with 13 bases between. From germline, CDR1 is SGDLS and CDR2 YYNGEE. CDR3 size: 12 residues. DNA of the CDR3: TGTGCCACCTCTTTGGGCACAGAGACCCAGTACTTC. Amino acids: CATSLGTETQYF.

CDR3 bases: TGTGCCAGCAGCCTAGGACTAGCGGACCTCCATGAGCAGTTCTTC. It specifies CASSLGLADLHEQFF. This chain links TRBV9 with TRBJ2-1, with 10 bases matching TRBD2. CDR3 size: 15 residues. Germline V gene lookup returns CDR1 SGDLS and CDR2 YYNGEE. The V segment lost 4 bases and the J segment 8 bases; nucleotides outside the gene matches: 9.

The rearrangement links TRBV9 to TRBJ2-5, with 16 bases matching TRBD2. Trimming cost V 2 bases and J 8 bases; bases outside gene matches: 6. Germline lookup yields CDR1 SGDLS and CDR2 YYNGEE. The CDR3 length is 16 residues. The CDR3: CASSVGTSGRGRTQYF. CDR3 sequence (DNA): TGTGCCAGCAGCGTCGGGACTAGCGGGAGGGGTCGCACCCAGTACTTC. Variable domain in full (rest from reference TRBV9 and TRBJ2-5): DSGVTQTPKHLITATGQRVTLRCSPRSGDLSVYWYQQSLDQGLQFLIQYYNGEERAKGNILERFSAQQFPDLHSELNLSSLELGDSALYFCASSVGTSGRGRTQYFGPGTRLLVL.

The chain has TRBV16 and TRBJ2-7; tentatively, D is TRBD1 (5 bases). The germline V and J ends were trimmed by 5 bases and 3 bases, with 11 bases remaining between them. The CDR3 contains 13 residues. Germline V lookup: CDR1 KGHSY, CDR2 FQNENV. CDR3 protein: CASSTRRDYEQYF. The CDR3 bases are TGTGCCAGCAGCACCCGCAGGGACTACGAGCAGTACTTC.

This clone was counted only a few times. This chain's CDR3 is CASSFLGPSSNTGELFF. The CDR3 region has the DNA TGTGCCAGCAGTTTTCTGGGGCCCTCCTCGAACACCGGGGAGCTGTTTTTT. The V gene is TRBV28, the J gene TRBJ2-2; possibly TRBD1 for D (5 bases). Trimming left V 3 bases short and J 0 bases short, with 14 bases between. Germline CDR1 reads MDHEN; CDR2 reads SYDVKM. The CDR3 is made up of 17 amino acids.

The chain uses TRBV9 and TRBJ2-1; 7 bases match TRBD2. The CDR3 contains 17 residues. The ends lost 0 bases at V and 2 bases at J; junction bases unmatched: 8. The V gene's germline CDR1 is SGDLS and CDR2 YYNGEE. The CDR3 protein is CASSVEDSGPTYNEQFF. The CDR3 nucleotides read TGTGCCAGCAGCGTAGAGGATAGCGGGCCTACCTACAATGAGCAGTTCTTC.

This chain uses TRBV5-1 with TRBJ2-2, with 9 nucleotides matching TRBD1. CDR1 is SGHRS, CDR2 YFSETQ, per germline. The CDR3 is made up of 16 amino acids. Losses at the gene ends were 1 base for V and 5 bases for J; bases not matched to a gene: 6. The CDR3 here is CASSLRTGVGTGELFF. The CDR3 DNA is TGCGCCAGCAGCTTGAGGACAGGGGTAGGGACCGGGGAGCTGTTTTTT.

CDR3 nucleotide sequence: TGTGCCAGCAGGGACAGGGGTCTAGAGGCTTATGGCTACACCTTC. It translates to CASRDRGLEAYGYTF. This chain links TRBV6-6 with TRBJ1-2; 9 bases are shared with TRBD1. Germline V gene lookup returns CDR1 MNHNY and CDR2 SVGAGI (reference sequence). CDR3 length equals 15 residues. Germline trimming cut 6 bases from V and 5 bases from J; bases unmatched to any gene: 10.

The chain recombines TRBV6-5 with TRBJ2-7; possibly TRBD2 for D (6 bases). Germline assignment: CDR1 MNHEY and CDR2 SVGAGI. The CDR3 covers 13 residues. V was trimmed by 6 bases and J by 4 bases, leaving 13 bases between them. In DNA form, the CDR3 reads TGTGCCAGCAGCAAATTTAGCGGTTACGAGCAGTACTTC. As protein: CASSKFSGYEQYF.

The chain couples TRBV5-6 to TRBJ1-1; maybe TRBD1 (6 bases). Germline loops: CDR1 SGHDT, CDR2 YYEEEE. The CDR3 is made up of 17 amino acids. With 3 bases removed from V and 3 bases from J, the gap between germline ends came to 21 bases. CDR3 protein: CASSSGRGGRVDTEAFF. CDR3 in DNA: TGTGCCAGCAGCTCGGGAAGGGGGGGCCGGGTGGACACTGAAGCTTTCTTT.

The genes are TRBV11-3 and TRBJ2-3, with D perhaps matching TRBD2 (5 bases). The germline CDR1 and CDR2 sequences are SGHNT and YENEEA. CDR3 length: 15 residues. Between the trimmed V and J ends, which lost 5 bases and 1 base, there was a span of 13 bases. This CDR3 reads CASSPSERGTDTQYF. CDR3 coding DNA: TGTGCCAGCAGCCCTTCGGAGAGGGGCACAGATACGCAGTATTTT.

The CDR3 sequence: CASSRIAGVGDNEQFF. CDR3 coding DNA: TGCGCCAGCAGCCGAATAGCGGGAGTAGGGGACAATGAGCAGTTCTTC. The J gene is TRBJ2-1, the V gene TRBV4-1; 9 bases map to TRBD2. This CDR3 has 16 amino acids. Germline CDR1 and CDR2: MGHRA and YSYEKL. Germline trimming cut 4 bases from V and 5 bases from J; bases unmatched to any gene: 9.

This chain joins TRBV18 and TRBJ1-3; 9 positions match TRBD1. This CDR3 contains 17 residues. Germline CDR1 is KGHSH and CDR2 is LQKENI. J was trimmed by 3 bases and V by 3 bases; bases with no gene match: 9. The CDR3 loop reads CASSPVGTGSLGNTIYF. CDR3 nucleotide sequence: TGTGCCAGCTCACCCGTCGGGACAGGGTCGCTTGGAAACACCATATATTTT.